This paragraph covers one T cell receptor (beta chain) sequence. Antigen: not known. The entry originates in a study of T cell responses to AZD1222 COVID-19 vaccine. Whole-study results and caveats: Just a handful of AZD1222 recipients were seropositive at baseline.

The V gene lost 1 base and the J gene lost 0 bases, with 7 bases spanning the gap. Germline CDR1 and CDR2: KGHSH and LQKENI. The CDR3 is made up of 16 amino acids. Generated by immunoSEQ multiplex PCR, the TCRdb table keeps only in-frame clones and is missing some. The repertoire holds about 200,000 clones, with roughly 92% as singletons. The receptor comes from an adult who received the AZD1222 COVID-19 vaccine. The input for sequencing was peripheral blood, taken 28 days after the second AZD1222 dose. The chain recombines TRBV18 with TRBJ2-6; D might be TRBD1 (5 bases). CDR3 sequence (DNA): TGTGCCAGCTCACCACGCGACAGCTCTGGGGCCAACGTCCTGACTTTC. Its protein is CASSPRDSSGANVLTF.